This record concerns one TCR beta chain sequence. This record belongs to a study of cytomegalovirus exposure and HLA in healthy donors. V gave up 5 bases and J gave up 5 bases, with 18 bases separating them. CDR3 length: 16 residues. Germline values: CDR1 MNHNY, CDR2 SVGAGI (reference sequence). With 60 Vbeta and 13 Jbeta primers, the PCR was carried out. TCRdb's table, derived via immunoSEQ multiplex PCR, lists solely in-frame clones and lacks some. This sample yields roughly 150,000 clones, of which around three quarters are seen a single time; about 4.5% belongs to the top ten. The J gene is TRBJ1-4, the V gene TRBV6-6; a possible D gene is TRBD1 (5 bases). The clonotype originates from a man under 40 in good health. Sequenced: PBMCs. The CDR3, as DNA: TGTGCCAGCAGTCGGTCCCGAGGCGGGGGGAATGAAAAACTGTTTTTT. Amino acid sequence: CASSRSRGGGNEKLFF.